A selection of T cell receptor beta chains follows, all from one sample in a study of metastatic and nonmetastatic thyroid tumors. TCRdb ran MiXCR on the PCR reads. The sample lists around 23,000 clones, over 9.5% occurring once. The specimen was blood. Source of these receptors: a female donor with papillary thyroid cancer or a benign thyroid nodule (not recorded which). Some clones in this sample may be carry-over from other donors' samples. Both conserved end residues are part of each CDR3. A D gene is named only where the DNA matches it firmly. Clone size appears in some rows only: once, few, many, or a class for an expanded clone.

TRBV2	-	TRBJ1-2	many	CASSETITVSGYGYTF	TGTGCCAGCAGTGAAACCATTACAGTCTCGGGCTATGGCTACACCTTC
TRBV28	-	TRBJ2-7	-	CASERGQTYEQYF	TGTGCCAGCGAGAGGGGACAAACCTACGAGCAGTACTTC
TRBV5-1	-	TRBJ1-2	-	CASSLDIYGYTF	TGCGCCAGCAGCTTAGACATCTATGGCTACACCTTC
TRBV4-3	TRBD1	TRBJ1-4	many	CASRPFDRAGATNEKLFF	TGCGCCAGCAGACCATTCGACAGGGCGGGGGCAACTAATGAAAAACTGTTTTTT
TRBV7-9	-	TRBJ1-4	many	CASSLEQGLNEKLFF	TGTGCCAGCAGCTTAGAACAGGGATTGAATGAAAAACTGTTTTTT
TRBV28	TRBD1	TRBJ2-2	medium-sized	CASSSSGTGDTGELFF	TGTGCCAGCAGTTCCTCCGGGACAGGGGACACCGGGGAGCTGTTTTTT
TRBV12-5	-	TRBJ2-1	many	CASGLVLGTDYNEQFF	TGTGCTAGTGGTTTGGTACTTGGAACAGACTACAATGAGCAGTTCTTC
TRBV7-2	-	TRBJ2-2	-	CASSLARRGTGELFF	TGTGCCAGCAGCTTAGCGCGGAGGGGAACCGGGGAGCTGTTTTTT
TRBV12-3/TRBV12-4	TRBD1	TRBJ2-6	many	CASRRDSGANVLTF	TGTGCCAGCAGGAGGGACAGTGGGGCCAACGTCCTGACTTTC
TRBV5-4	TRBD1	TRBJ1-4	few	CASSADRGGEKLFF	TGTGCCAGCAGCGCCGACAGGGGTGGGGAAAAACTGTTTTTT
TRBV20-1	TRBD2	TRBJ2-1	many	CSASGTSGINGQFF	TGCAGTGCTAGCGGGACTAGCGGGATAAATGGGCAGTTCTTC
TRBV2	-	TRBJ1-2	many	CASTSNYGYTF	TGTGCCAGCACCAGCAACTATGGCTACACCTTC
TRBV27	-	TRBJ1-5	few	CASSLSFSNQPQHF	TGTGCCAGCAGTCTATCTTTTAGCAATCAGCCCCAGCATTTT